These 27 T cell receptor beta chains originate from one sample sequenced in a study of T cell responses to AZD1222 COVID-19 vaccine. Here immunoSEQ multiplex PCR was the method, and the copy in TCRdb shows in-frame clones only, minus some. The data contain roughly 140,000 clones, 90% to 95% of them singletons. The sample was peripheral blood, taken 28 days after the second AZD1222 dose. Receptors originate from an adult who received the AZD1222 COVID-19 vaccine.

The J gene is TRBJ1-6, the V gene TRBV3-1 (or the pseudogene TRBV3-2); perhaps TRBD1 as D (6 bases). CDR3 length: 14 amino acids. V was clipped by 6 bases and J by 9 bases, with 15 bases between them. The germline V gene encodes CDR1 LGHDT and CDR2 YNNKEL (reference sequence). This CDR3 reads CASSQTGRGSPLHF. The DNA for the CDR3 is TGTGCCAGCAGTCAAACAGGGCGGGGTTCACCCCTCCACTTT.

The V gene is TRBV5-6, the J gene TRBJ2-2; 9 nucleotides line up with TRBD2. J lost 4 bases, V lost 4 bases, and 11 bases had no gene match. This CDR3 comprises 17 residues. Germline CDR1 is SGHDT and CDR2 is YYEEEE. The CDR3 coding sequence is TGTGCCAGCAGCCCACGCGGGGGGGGCTTGAGCACCGGGGAGCTGTTTTTT. This sequence encodes CASSPRGGGLSTGELFF. Using reference TRBV5-6 and TRBJ2-2 for the parts outside the CDR3, the full variable domain is DAGVTQSPTHLIKTRGQQVTLRCSPKSGHDTVSWYQQALGQGPQFIFQYYEEEERQRGNFPDRFSGHQFPNYSSELNVNALLLGDSALYLCASSPRGGGLSTGELFFGEGSRLTVL.

This chain uses TRBV7-2 with TRBJ1-1, with D possibly matching TRBD1 (5 bases). Germline-derived CDR1 and CDR2 are SGHTA and FQGNSA. The CDR3 totals 16 residues. V shed 6 bases and J shed 2 bases, with 19 bases lying between them. The DNA of the CDR3 is TGTGCCAGCAGAACCTTCGGGGGTAGGCCTAACACTGAAGCTTTCTTT. Translated: CASRTFGGRPNTEAFF.

The genes are TRBV4-2 and TRBJ1-1; D not certain. CDR3 length equals 14 residues. Germline V gene lookup returns CDR1 LGHNA and CDR2 YNFKEQ. V gave up 0 bases and J gave up 5 bases, with 10 bases separating them. The CDR3 is CASSQEVTGTEAFF. Written as DNA, the CDR3 is TGTGCCAGCAGCCAAGAAGTTACCGGGACTGAAGCTTTCTTT.

V and J are TRBV5-1 and TRBJ1-2; the match to TRBD1 covers 8 bases. The CDR3 is made up of 17 amino acids. CDR1 and CDR2 (germline): SGHRS, YFSETQ. V lost 2 bases to trimming and J lost 1 base; unmatched junction nucleotides: 10. CDR3 protein: CASSFHGQGTYNYGYTF. The CDR3 DNA reads as TGCGCCAGCAGCTTTCATGGACAGGGAACCTATAACTATGGCTACACCTTC.

This clone showed up just once. The rearrangement joins TRBV30 to TRBJ1-1; D is ambiguous. Trimming pared 0 bases from V and 11 bases from J, leaving 19 bases between. Per the germline V gene, CDR1 is GTSNPN and CDR2 is SVGIG (reference sequence). This CDR3 is built from 14 residues. CDR3 in DNA: TGTGCCTGGAGTGTAGGCGGCCTGAACACTGGTGCTTTCTTT. This codes for CAWSVGGLNTGAFF.

This chain uses TRBV6-4 with TRBJ2-1; TRBD2 agrees at 9 bases. This CDR3 has 16 amino acids. Trimming at V came to 2 bases and at J to 5 bases, leaving 7 bases not matched to a gene. Germline assignment: CDR1 MRHNA and CDR2 SNTAGT. CDR3 loop: CASSDGAGGPHNEQFF. In nucleotides, the CDR3 is TGTGCCAGCAGTGACGGGGCGGGAGGGCCCCACAATGAGCAGTTCTTC.

The rearrangement joins TRBV6-1 to TRBJ2-6; no definite D call. This CDR3 comprises 15 residues. Trimming took 1 base from V and 0 from J, leaving 4 bases between them. Per the germline V gene, CDR1 is MNHNS and CDR2 is SASEGT. The CDR3 is CASSEENSGANVLTF. CDR3 nucleotide sequence: TGTGCCAGCAGTGAAGAAAACTCTGGGGCCAACGTCCTGACTTTC.

V and J are TRBV18 and TRBJ2-1, with D unclear. Germline V CDR1 and CDR2: KGHSH, LQKENI. The CDR3 has 12 amino acids. The germline V and J ends were trimmed by 6 bases and 8 bases, with 11 bases remaining between them. CDR3 sequence (DNA): TGTGCCAGCTCCCCCCAAAGTCATGAGCAGTTCTTC. Translated: CASSPQSHEQFF. The full variable domain, rest sourced from reference TRBV18 and TRBJ2-1, is NAGVMQNPRHLVRRRGQEARLRCSPMKGHSHVYWYRQLPEEGLKFMVYLQKENIIDESGMPKERFSAEFPKEGPSILRIQQVVRGDSAAYFCASSPQSHEQFFGPGTRLTVL.

This chain uses TRBV5-5 with TRBJ2-2, with D maybe TRBD2 (6 bases). CDR1 and CDR2 from the germline V gene are SGHKS and YYEKEE (reference sequence). Deletions cut 6 bases from V and 4 bases from J, with 19 bases between. The CDR3 is made up of 16 amino acids. The chain's CDR3 is CASNKAGWGITGELFF. In nucleotides, the CDR3 is TGTGCCAGCAACAAAGCGGGTTGGGGAATCACCGGGGAGCTGTTTTTT.

This chain connects TRBV3-1 (or the pseudogene TRBV3-2) to TRBJ2-7; D not resolved. Between the trimmed V and J ends, which lost 3 bases and 2 bases, there was a span of 14 bases. This CDR3 has 15 residues. Looked up from germline, CDR1 is LGHDT and CDR2 is YNNKEL (reference sequence). The CDR3 loop is CASSQELDQTYEQYF. CDR3 sequence (DNA): TGTGCCAGCAGCCAGGAACTGGATCAAACCTACGAGCAGTACTTC.

This clone was observed once. CDR3 bases: TGTGCCAGTAGTGATCCGGGCAGGGGTAGGACTGAAGCTTTCTTT. Protein: CASSDPGRGRTEAFF. This rearrangement joins TRBV19 to TRBJ1-1; D may be TRBD1 (6 bases). Germline V gene data show CDR1 as LNHDA and CDR2 as SQIVND (reference sequence). Trimming took off 5 bases at V and 5 bases at J, with 18 bases between the two ends. The CDR3 sequence is 15 residues long.

The chain recombines TRBV2 with TRBJ1-2; no clear D gene. Germline loops: CDR1 SNHLY, CDR2 FYNNEI. The CDR3 covers 13 residues. V was pared by 6 bases and J by 8 bases, with 16 bases between. The chain's CDR3 is CASRALQLRGYTF. In nucleotides, the CDR3 is TGTGCCAGCAGGGCACTCCAGCTAAGGGGCTACACCTTC.

The rearrangement uses TRBV28 and TRBJ1-1; D is unclear. Germline V CDR1 and CDR2: MDHEN, SYDVKM. CDR3 length: 13 amino acids. V shed 6 bases and J shed 0 bases, with 8 bases lying between them. The CDR3 is CASRTGVNTEAFF. The CDR3, as DNA: TGTGCCAGCAGGACGGGTGTGAACACTGAAGCTTTCTTT.

V gene TRBV4-1 combines with J gene TRBJ1-5, with TRBD1 matching over 10 bases. The CDR3 runs 14 residues. V trimming: 4 bases; J trimming: 5 bases; junction bases outside the gene matches: 2. Germline CDR1 MGHRA, CDR2 YSYEKL. Written as DNA, the CDR3 is TGCGCCAGCAGCCTGGACAGGGGGGATCAGCCCCAGCATTTT. This sequence encodes CASSLDRGDQPQHF.

This chain connects TRBV4-1 to TRBJ1-6; perhaps TRBD1 as D (6 bases). The V and J ends lost 2 bases and 0 bases respectively, with 8 bases between them. The germline V gene encodes CDR1 MGHRA and CDR2 YSYEKL. The CDR3 is 16 amino acids. CDR3 residues: CASSQIQGSYNSPLHF. CDR3 bases: TGCGCCAGCAGCCAAATACAGGGCTCCTATAATTCACCCCTCCACTTT.

The chain couples TRBV29-1 to TRBJ1-1; D is possibly TRBD1 (5 bases). V lost 4 bases and J 8 bases, leaving 17 bases between the germline ends. The CDR3 covers 13 residues. Looked up from germline, CDR1 is SQVTM and CDR2 is ANQGSEA. The DNA of the CDR3 is TGCAGCGTTGTCGGGGGGAGCCTCGAGGAAGCTTTCTTT. Its protein is CSVVGGSLEEAFF.

This chain uses TRBV18 with TRBJ2-6, with a tentative D call TRBD1 (5 bases). The V gene lost 3 bases and the J gene lost 4 bases, with 16 bases spanning the gap. Germline values: CDR1 KGHSH, CDR2 LQKENI. CDR3 length: 17 amino acids. CDR3 DNA sequence: TGTGCCAGCTCACCCCAGGGTGCTGGAGCCGGGGCCAACGTCCTGACTTTC. Translating it yields CASSPQGAGAGANVLTF. The full variable domain, with the rest looked up from reference TRBV18 and TRBJ2-6, is NAGVMQNPRHLVRRRGQEARLRCSPMKGHSHVYWYRQLPEEGLKFMVYLQKENIIDESGMPKERFSAEFPKEGPSILRIQQVVRGDSAAYFCASSPQGAGAGANVLTFGAGSRLTVL.

This chain links TRBV18 with TRBJ2-5; D not certain. V was clipped by 3 bases and J by 2 bases, with 7 bases between them. The CDR3 runs 13 residues. Germline V gives CDR1 KGHSH, CDR2 LQKENI. CDR3 region: CASSPGRQETQYF. The CDR3 coding sequence is TGTGCCAGCTCACCGGGCAGGCAAGAGACCCAGTACTTC.

The rearrangement uses TRBV10-3 and TRBJ2-3; D unresolved. Germline CDR1 ENHRY, CDR2 SYGVKD. Trimming removed 4 bases at V and 1 base at J, with 6 bases between. CDR3 size: 13 residues. The CDR3 nucleotides are TGTGCCATCAGTGTGGGCCGCACAGATACGCAGTATTTT. Translating gives CAISVGRTDTQYF.

J is TRBJ1-1 and V is TRBV6-5; D is unclear. Trimming took off 6 bases at V and 2 bases at J, with 16 bases between the two ends. The CDR3 is 15 residues long. Germline V gene sequence: CDR1 MNHEY, CDR2 SVGAGI. CDR3 coding DNA: TGTGCCAGCAGCCCAGACGCCTCAACCAACACTGAAGCTTTCTTT. Translating gives CASSPDASTNTEAFF.

CDR3: CAWSVTAAGRAFF. The CDR3 nucleotides are TGTGCCTGGAGTGTTACGGCGGCGGGGCGGGCTTTCTTT. The rearrangement joins TRBV30 to TRBJ1-1, with a weak D call TRBD1 (5 bases). With 0 bases removed from V and 11 bases from J, the gap between germline ends came to 16 bases. The germline V gene encodes CDR1 GTSNPN and CDR2 SVGIG (reference sequence). The CDR3 runs to 13 residues.

V gene TRBV7-6 combines with J gene TRBJ2-3; 7 bases are a match to TRBD1. Germline assignment: CDR1 SGHVS and CDR2 FNYEAQ. V trimming: 2 bases; J trimming: 3 bases; junction bases outside the gene matches: 8. The CDR3 length is 16 residues. The CDR3 loop is CASSLRGLALTDTQYF. CDR3 coding DNA: TGTGCCAGCAGCTTAAGGGGGCTAGCTTTGACAGATACGCAGTATTTT.

The rearrangement joins TRBV11-2 to TRBJ2-5, with 10 bases matching TRBD2. Germline V lookup: CDR1 SGHAT, CDR2 FQNNGV. The CDR3 contains 16 residues. The trim removed 6 bases at V and 5 bases at J, leaving 12 bases unmatched. This chain's CDR3 is CASSLAPAGGRETQYF. In nucleotides, the CDR3 is TGTGCCAGCAGTCTTGCCCCAGCGGGGGGGCGTGAGACCCAGTACTTC.

V and J are TRBV7-8 and TRBJ1-2; D is unclear. Germline V gene lookup returns CDR1 SGHVS and CDR2 FQNEAQ. CDR3 length: 15 residues. Trimming took off 4 bases at V and 10 bases at J, with 22 bases between the two ends. This chain's CDR3 is CASSSLADGTFDYTF. In DNA, the CDR3 is TGTGCCAGCAGCTCGTTGGCGGACGGAACCTTTGACTACACCTTC.

V usage is TRBV7-3 and J usage is TRBJ1-4, with D unclear. Germline values: CDR1 SGHTA, CDR2 FQGTGA. The CDR3 has 11 residues. Trimming cost V 7 bases and J 9 bases, with 9 bases left between them. CDR3 protein: CASTGGKKLFF. The CDR3, as DNA: TGTGCCAGCACAGGAGGGAAAAAACTGTTTTTT.

The table lists this clone with a few counts. The chain recombines TRBV27 with TRBJ1-2; D is perhaps TRBD1 (6 bases). This CDR3 comprises 13 residues. CDR1 is MNHEY and CDR2 is SMNVEV in the germline V gene (reference sequence). Trimming stripped 8 bases from V and 8 bases from J, with 18 bases between. The CDR3 here is CASGDTLLRGYTF. In DNA form, the CDR3 reads TGTGCCAGCGGGGACACTCTTCTGAGGGGCTACACCTTC.